The 14 T cell receptor beta chains below all came from one sample that was sequenced in a study of shared clonotypes between healthy human individuals. Assay used: immunoSEQ multiplex PCR; TCRdb lists only in-frame clones, some missing. The sample lists fewer than 650,000 clones, 70% to 80% occurring once. The sequenced sample was PBMCs. The receptors here all came from a woman aged 40 to 50 in good health. Some clones in this sample may be carry-over from other donors' samples.

CDR3 nucleotides: TGTGCCAGCAGCCCTTCCGGGACAGGGTGGGCCTACGAGCAGTACTTC. Translated, it gives CASSPSGTGWAYEQYF. The gene calls are TRBV28 and TRBJ2-7; 9 nucleotides match TRBD1. Germline-derived CDR1 and CDR2 are MDHEN and SYDVKM. The CDR3 has 16 amino acids. The trim removed 6 bases at V and 2 bases at J, leaving 11 bases unmatched.

This clone was observed a handful of times. The rearrangement links TRBV7-2 to TRBJ1-5; D might be TRBD1 (5 bases). The CDR3 totals 18 residues. In germline, CDR1 is SGHTA, CDR2 FQGNSA. V gave up 1 base and J gave up 6 bases, with 22 bases separating them. The chain's CDR3 is CASSLVGGYSGSSQPQHF. The DNA of the CDR3 is TGTGCCAGCAGCTTAGTCGGGGGGTATTCCGGATCGAGTCAGCCCCAGCATTTT.

The chain is built from TRBV4-1 and TRBJ2-7; 11 bases align to TRBD2. Germline V gene data show CDR1 as MGHRA and CDR2 as YSYEKL. This CDR3 has 14 amino acids. The J segment lost 5 bases and the V segment lost 3 bases, leaving 3 bases of the junction unmatched. The CDR3 region has the DNA TGCGCCAGCAGCCAGGGACTAGCGGTCAACGAGCAGTACTTC. It specifies CASSQGLAVNEQYF.

This chain joins TRBV15 and TRBJ1-1, with D perhaps matching TRBD1 (5 bases). The germline gives CDR1 LNHNV, CDR2 YYDKDF (reference sequence). The CDR3 is 13 residues long. The V gene lost 3 bases and the J gene lost 6 bases, with 11 bases spanning the gap. The CDR3 sequence is CATSSFLGPEAFF. The DNA for the CDR3 is TGTGCCACCAGCAGTTTTTTGGGGCCTGAAGCTTTCTTT.

In nucleotides, the CDR3 is TGTGCCACCAGCAGAGACAGGGATTGGGGAGCGGGACTACCTCGGTACGAGCAGTACTTC. Amino acid sequence: CATSRDRDWGAGLPRYEQYF. This chain connects TRBV15 to TRBJ2-7; TRBD2 matches at 7 bases. There are 20 residues in the CDR3. From germline, CDR1 is LNHNV and CDR2 YYDKDF (reference sequence). With 0 bases clipped from V and 4 bases from J, the junction kept 21 bases outside the gene matches.

As for this clone: The same CDR3 is also encoded by other DNA sequences in this sample. The chain is built from TRBV7-3 and TRBJ2-3; no definite D call. Germline assignment: CDR1 SGHTA and CDR2 FQGTGA. The CDR3 sequence is 13 residues long. V dropped 5 bases and J dropped 4 bases, with 10 bases sitting between them. The CDR3 nucleotides are TGTGCCAGCAGCCGAGAAGTCGCAGATACGCAGTATTTT. Translated: CASSREVADTQYF.

This rearrangement joins TRBV15 to TRBJ1-2, with 9 nucleotides matching TRBD1. Germline V lookup: CDR1 LNHNV, CDR2 YYDKDF (reference sequence). V dropped 11 bases and J dropped 5; count of bases not matched to a gene: 9. The length of the CDR3 is 13 residues. The CDR3, as DNA: TGTGCCGCGTCGGACAGGGGCTTTTATGGCTACACCTTC. This encodes CAASDRGFYGYTF.

V usage is TRBV28 and J usage is TRBJ2-2; 9 positions agree with TRBD1. Germline CDR1 is MDHEN and CDR2 is SYDVKM. The CDR3 contains 14 residues. V lost 6 bases to trimming and J lost 4 bases; unmatched junction nucleotides: 3. The CDR3 DNA reads as TGTGCCAGCAGGACGACAGGGGGCACCGGGGAGCTGTTTTTT. It codes for CASRTTGGTGELFF.

Note on this clone: The sample contains more than one DNA sequence encoding this CDR3. The V call is TRBV29-1, the J call TRBJ1-1, with D possibly matching TRBD1 (5 bases). V dropped 3 bases and J dropped 3 bases, with 8 bases sitting between them. The germline V gene has CDR1 SQVTM and CDR2 ANQGSEA. The CDR3 has 12 residues. CDR3 region: CSVEGGYTEAFF. The CDR3, as DNA: TGCAGCGTTGAGGGGGGATACACTGAAGCTTTCTTT.

As to this clone: Within the sample, other DNA sequences also encode this same CDR3. The rearrangement uses TRBV30 and TRBJ2-7; 7 bases are a match to TRBD1. CDR3 length: 12 amino acids. The V gene end was trimmed by 5 bases and the J gene end by 3 bases; junction bases not matched to a gene: 4. Germline V gene sequence: CDR1 GTSNPN, CDR2 SVGIG (reference sequence). The CDR3 sequence is CAWGTDFYEQYF. As DNA, the CDR3 is TGTGCCTGGGGGACAGATTTCTACGAGCAGTACTTC.

The CDR3 region is CASSGTSGISYEQYF. The CDR3 coding sequence is TGTGCCAGCAGCGGGACTAGCGGAATCTCCTACGAGCAGTACTTC. The rearrangement uses TRBV5-4 and TRBJ2-7; 11 nucleotides match TRBD2. In germline, CDR1 is SGHNT, CDR2 YYREEE (reference sequence). The J segment lost 0 bases and the V segment lost 4 bases, leaving 3 bases of the junction unmatched. The CDR3 is made up of 15 amino acids.

V usage is TRBV4-2 and J usage is TRBJ2-6; 7 positions agree with TRBD1. V gave up 0 bases and J gave up 0 bases; unmatched junction bases: 11. CDR3 length: 20 residues. CDR1 and CDR2 from the germline V gene are LGHNA and YNFKEQ. The CDR3 DNA reads TGTGCCAGCAGCCAAGATAAGTGGAAGACAGGGAACTCTGGGGCCAACGTCCTGACTTTC. Its translation is CASSQDKWKTGNSGANVLTF.

In its sample, this clone was seen a few times. The genes are TRBV25-1 and TRBJ2-4; D call uncertain. CDR3 size: 11 residues. V lost 4 bases and J lost 9, with 7 bases in between. The V gene's germline CDR1 is MGHDK and CDR2 SYGVNS. CDR3 DNA sequence: TGTGCCAGCAGTGTTCTGGCCATTCAGTACTTC. Amino acid sequence: CASSVLAIQYF.

The chain has TRBV5-1 and TRBJ2-7; 9 positions agree with TRBD2. Germline values: CDR1 SGHRS, CDR2 YFSETQ. J gave up 3 bases and V 4 bases, and 5 bases lay outside the gene matches. CDR3 length: 14 amino acids. In nucleotides, the CDR3 is TGCGCCAGCAGCCCACCTAGCGGGAACTACGAGCAGTACTTC. Its protein is CASSPPSGNYEQYF.